This entry lists 11 T cell receptor beta chains sequenced from one sample in a study of shared clonotypes between healthy human individuals. This table comes from immunoSEQ multiplex PCR, and its TCRdb copy is limited to in-frame clones, with some not included. The sample has over 2 million clones; about 90% are singletons. Sequenced sample: naive CD4+ T cells from PBMCs. The sample's subset: CD45RA+ positively selected. The source of these receptors is a man aged 18 to 29 in good health. Some clones in this sample may be carry-over from other donors' samples.

J is TRBJ2-7 and V is TRBV6-5; D uncertain. Trimming pared 2 bases from V and 1 base from J, leaving 9 bases between. The CDR3 contains 14 residues. Looked up from germline, CDR1 is MNHEY and CDR2 is SVGAGI. CDR3 sequence: CASSYGSDSYEQYF. The CDR3 bases are TGTGCCAGCAGTTACGGGTCAGATTCCTACGAGCAGTACTTC.

The V call is TRBV19, the J call TRBJ2-5; D may be TRBD1 (5 bases). Germline assignment: CDR1 LNHDA and CDR2 SQIVND (reference sequence). The V gene lost 6 bases and the J gene lost 5 bases, with 16 bases spanning the gap. There are 14 residues in the CDR3. The CDR3 DNA reads TGTGCCAGTAGAGCCGAAGGGGCCTGGGAGACCCAGTACTTC. This translates into CASRAEGAWETQYF.

This clone has just one count. The CDR3 loop reads CASSRALPDTQYF. DNA for the CDR3: TGTGCCAGCAGCCGGGCCCTGCCAGATACGCAGTATTTT. This sequence joins TRBV11-1 and TRBJ2-3; no clear D gene. This CDR3 is built from 13 residues. Per germline, CDR1 SGHAT and CDR2 FQDESV (reference sequence). The V gene lost 5 bases and the J gene lost 4 bases, with 10 bases spanning the gap. Combining the CDR3 with reference TRBV11-1 and TRBJ2-3 gives the whole variable domain EAEVAQSPRYKITEKSQAVAFWCDPISGHATLYWYRQILGQGPELLVQFQDESVVDDSQLPKDRFSAERLKGVDSTLKIQPAELGDSAMYLCASSRALPDTQYFGPGTRLTVL.

The CDR3 DNA follows: TGTGCCAGCAGTCCTCTCCGGACTAGTTACTACGAGCAGTACTTC. This codes for CASSPLRTSYYEQYF. The rearrangement uses TRBV6-1 and TRBJ2-7; 7 nucleotides line up with TRBD2. CDR1 MNHNS and CDR2 SASEGT come from the germline V gene. V gave up 5 bases and J gave up 3 bases; unmatched junction bases: 10. This CDR3 is 15 amino acids long.

The rearrangement links TRBV15 to TRBJ2-1; D unclear. This CDR3 has 13 amino acids. Germline V CDR1 and CDR2: LNHNV, YYDKDF (reference sequence). V was shortened by 3 bases and J by 4 bases, with 7 bases between the two germline ends. Here the CDR3 reads CATSRVKYNEQFF. In DNA, the CDR3 is TGTGCCACCAGCAGGGTTAAGTACAATGAGCAGTTCTTC.

The gene calls are TRBV6-5 and TRBJ2-1; D remains ambiguous. Per germline, CDR1 MNHEY and CDR2 SVGAGI. The CDR3 has 14 amino acids. V was cut by 3 bases and J by 7 bases, with 13 bases left in between. In DNA form, the CDR3 reads TGTGCCAGCAGTTATACCGGGCTAAGGAATGAGCAGTTCTTC. It specifies CASSYTGLRNEQFF.

The V call is TRBV10-3, the J call TRBJ1-2, with D unresolved. Germline V gene sequence: CDR1 ENHRY, CDR2 SYGVKD. This CDR3 is built from 11 residues. With 10 bases removed from V and 7 bases from J, the gap between germline ends came to 13 bases. Written as DNA, the CDR3 is TGTGCCAACTTTGGAAGCGTTGGCTACACCTTC. It specifies CANFGSVGYTF.

J is TRBJ1-5 and V is TRBV2; 7 nucleotides match TRBD1. The CDR3 spans 14 residues. With 5 bases clipped from V and 7 bases from J, the junction kept 8 bases outside the gene matches. CDR1 is SNHLY, CDR2 FYNNEI, per germline. The CDR3 coding sequence is TGTGCCAGCAGTCCCGACAGGGTTGGGCAGCCCCAGCATTTT. This codes for CASSPDRVGQPQHF.

The chain is built from TRBV7-3 and TRBJ2-5, with a tentative D call TRBD2 (5 bases). The J call may not be correct, given that the DNA end is closer to TRBJ2-7. CDR1 and CDR2 from the germline V gene are SGHTA and FQGTGA. The CDR3 contains 14 residues. CDR3 region: CASSLQHLAGEQYF. In nucleotides, the CDR3 is TGTGCCAGCAGCTTACAACATCTAGCTGGCGAGCAGTACTTC.

Comments on this clone: This specimen includes other DNA sequences encoding the same CDR3. The genes are TRBV18 and TRBJ2-5; D is undetermined. CDR3 size: 13 residues. The V and J ends lost 3 bases and 2 bases respectively, with 7 bases between them. Germline CDR1 KGHSH, CDR2 LQKENI. This chain's CDR3 is CASSPPAQETQYF. CDR3 sequence (DNA): TGTGCCAGCTCACCCCCTGCTCAAGAGACCCAGTACTTC.

The V gene is TRBV2, the J gene TRBJ2-7; D ambiguous. V gave up 4 bases and J gave up 6 bases, with 13 bases separating them. This CDR3 is 13 amino acids long. Germline values: CDR1 SNHLY, CDR2 FYNNEI. The CDR3 bases are TGTGCCAGCAGTGTCGAAGGTCCTGGCGAGCAGTACTTC. Amino acids: CASSVEGPGEQYF.